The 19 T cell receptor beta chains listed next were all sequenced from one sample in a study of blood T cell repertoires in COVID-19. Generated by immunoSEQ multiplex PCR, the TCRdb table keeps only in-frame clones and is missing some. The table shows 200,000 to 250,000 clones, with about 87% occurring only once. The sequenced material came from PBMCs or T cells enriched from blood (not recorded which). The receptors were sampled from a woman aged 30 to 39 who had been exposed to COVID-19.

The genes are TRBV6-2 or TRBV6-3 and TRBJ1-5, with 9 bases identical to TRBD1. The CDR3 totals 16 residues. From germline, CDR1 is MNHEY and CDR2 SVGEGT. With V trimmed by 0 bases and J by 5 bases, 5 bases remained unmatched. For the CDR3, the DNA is TGTGCCAGCAGTTACTCGGGGACAGGGATATATCAGCCCCAGCATTTT. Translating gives CASSYSGTGIYQPQHF.

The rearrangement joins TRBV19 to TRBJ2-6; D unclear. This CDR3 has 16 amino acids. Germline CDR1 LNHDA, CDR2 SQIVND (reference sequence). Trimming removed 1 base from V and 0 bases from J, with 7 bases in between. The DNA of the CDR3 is TGTGCCAGTAGTATAGGGGCAGTCTCTGGGGCCAACGTCCTGACTTTC. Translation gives CASSIGAVSGANVLTF.

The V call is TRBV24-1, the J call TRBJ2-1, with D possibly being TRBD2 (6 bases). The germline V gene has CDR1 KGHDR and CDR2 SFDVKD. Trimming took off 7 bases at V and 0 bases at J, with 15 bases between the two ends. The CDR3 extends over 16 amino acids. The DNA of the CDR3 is TGTGCCACCAGCAGCGGACGGGGGAGCTCCTACAATGAGCAGTTCTTC. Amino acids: CATSSGRGSSYNEQFF.

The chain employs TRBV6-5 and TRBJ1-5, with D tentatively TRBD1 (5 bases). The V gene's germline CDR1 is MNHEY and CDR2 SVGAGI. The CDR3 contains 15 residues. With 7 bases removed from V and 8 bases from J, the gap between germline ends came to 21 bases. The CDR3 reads CASIQGWGRAEPQHF. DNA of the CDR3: TGTGCCAGCATCCAAGGGTGGGGCAGAGCCGAGCCCCAGCATTTT.

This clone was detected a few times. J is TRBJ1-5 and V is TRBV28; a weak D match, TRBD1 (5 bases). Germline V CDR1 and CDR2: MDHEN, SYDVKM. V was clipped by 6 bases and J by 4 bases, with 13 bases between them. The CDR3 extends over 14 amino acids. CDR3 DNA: TGTGCCAGCAGAGTCAGGGTTGGTAATCAGCCCCAGCATTTT. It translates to CASRVRVGNQPQHF.

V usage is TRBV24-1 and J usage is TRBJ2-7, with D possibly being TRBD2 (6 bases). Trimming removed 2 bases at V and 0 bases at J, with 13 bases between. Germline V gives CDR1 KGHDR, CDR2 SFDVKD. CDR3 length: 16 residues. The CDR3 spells CATSDYRTIISYEQYF. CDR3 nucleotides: TGTGCCACCAGTGATTATCGGACTATCATCTCCTACGAGCAGTACTTC.

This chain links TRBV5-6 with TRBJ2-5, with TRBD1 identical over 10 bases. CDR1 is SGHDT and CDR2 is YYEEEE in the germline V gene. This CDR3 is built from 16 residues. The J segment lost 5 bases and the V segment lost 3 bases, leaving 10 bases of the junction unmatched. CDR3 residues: CASSSVLGQGTETQYF. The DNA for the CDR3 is TGTGCCAGCAGCTCCGTGCTGGGACAGGGGACGGAGACCCAGTACTTC.

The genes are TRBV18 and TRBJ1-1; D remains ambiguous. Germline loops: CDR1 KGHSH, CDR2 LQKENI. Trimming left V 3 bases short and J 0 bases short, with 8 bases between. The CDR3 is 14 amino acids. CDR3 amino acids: CASSPLGMNTEAFF. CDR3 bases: TGTGCCAGCTCACCGCTAGGCATGAACACTGAAGCTTTCTTT.

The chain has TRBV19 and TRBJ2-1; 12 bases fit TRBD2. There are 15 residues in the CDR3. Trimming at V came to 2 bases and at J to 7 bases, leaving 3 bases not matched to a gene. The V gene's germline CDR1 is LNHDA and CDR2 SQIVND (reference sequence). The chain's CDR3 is CASSILTSGRNEQFF. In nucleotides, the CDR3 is TGTGCCAGTAGTATATTGACTAGCGGGAGAAATGAGCAGTTCTTC.

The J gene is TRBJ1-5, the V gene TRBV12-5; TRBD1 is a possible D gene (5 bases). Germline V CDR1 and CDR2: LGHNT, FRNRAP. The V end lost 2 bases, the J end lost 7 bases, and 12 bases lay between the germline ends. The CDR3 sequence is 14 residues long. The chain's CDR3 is CASGLRGRGQPQHF. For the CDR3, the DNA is TGTGCTAGTGGTTTGAGGGGAAGGGGACAGCCCCAGCATTTT.

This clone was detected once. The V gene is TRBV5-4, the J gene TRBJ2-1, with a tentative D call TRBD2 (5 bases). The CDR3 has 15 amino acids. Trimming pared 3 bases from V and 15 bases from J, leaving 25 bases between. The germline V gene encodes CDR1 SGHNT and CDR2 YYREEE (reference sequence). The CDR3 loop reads CASSSGPLASRTWFF. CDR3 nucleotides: TGTGCCAGCAGCTCTGGACCCCTAGCTTCTCGAACTTGGTTCTTC. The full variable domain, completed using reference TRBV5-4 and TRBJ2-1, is ETGVTQSPTHLIKTRGQQVTLRCSSQSGHNTVSWYQQALGQGPQFIFQYYREEENGRGNFPPRFSGLQFPNYSSELNVNALELDDSALYLCASSSGPLASRTWFFGPGTRLTVL.

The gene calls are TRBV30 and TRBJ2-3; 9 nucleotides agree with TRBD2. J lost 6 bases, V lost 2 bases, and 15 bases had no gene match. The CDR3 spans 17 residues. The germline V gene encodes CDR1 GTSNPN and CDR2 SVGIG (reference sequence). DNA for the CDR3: TGTGCCTGGAGTACTTCATTGATAGCGGGAGTCGGGGATACGCAGTATTTT. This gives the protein CAWSTSLIAGVGDTQYF.

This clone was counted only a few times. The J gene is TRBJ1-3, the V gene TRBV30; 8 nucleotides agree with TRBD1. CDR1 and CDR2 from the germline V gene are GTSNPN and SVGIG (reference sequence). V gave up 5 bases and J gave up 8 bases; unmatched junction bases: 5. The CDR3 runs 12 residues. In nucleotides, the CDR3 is TGTGCCTGGGGGGGCAGGGGGCACACCATATATTTT. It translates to CAWGGRGHTIYF.

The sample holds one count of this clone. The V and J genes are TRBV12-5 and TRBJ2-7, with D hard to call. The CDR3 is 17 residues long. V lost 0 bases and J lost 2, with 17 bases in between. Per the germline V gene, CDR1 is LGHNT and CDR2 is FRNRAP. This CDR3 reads CASGLVLSNNLAYEQYF. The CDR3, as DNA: TGTGCTAGTGGTTTGGTACTGTCTAACAATCTAGCCTACGAGCAGTACTTC.

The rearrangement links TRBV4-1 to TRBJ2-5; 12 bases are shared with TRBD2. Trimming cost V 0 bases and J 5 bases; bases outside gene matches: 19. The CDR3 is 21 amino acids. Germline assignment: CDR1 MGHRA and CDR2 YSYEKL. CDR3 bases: TGCGCCAGCAGCCAAGATTGGAGGTGGCTAGCGGGAGGGAGGCAATTGGAGACCCAGTACTTC. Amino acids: CASSQDWRWLAGGRQLETQYF.

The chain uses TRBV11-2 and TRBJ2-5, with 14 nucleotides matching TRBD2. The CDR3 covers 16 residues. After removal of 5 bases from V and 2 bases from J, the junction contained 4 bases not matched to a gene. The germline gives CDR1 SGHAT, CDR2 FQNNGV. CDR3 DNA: TGTGCCAGCAGCCGGACTAGCGGGAGGACTCAAGAGACCCAGTACTTC. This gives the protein CASSRTSGRTQETQYF.

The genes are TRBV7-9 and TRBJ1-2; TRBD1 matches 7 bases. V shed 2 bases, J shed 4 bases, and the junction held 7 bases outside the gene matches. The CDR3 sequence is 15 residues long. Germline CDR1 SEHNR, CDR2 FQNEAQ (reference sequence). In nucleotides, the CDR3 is TGTGCCAGCAGCTTAAGACAGGGCGAATTCTATGGCTACACCTTC. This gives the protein CASSLRQGEFYGYTF.

The CDR3 nucleotides are TGTGCCAGCAGCCAAGAGCGCGGGAGAGGAGAGACCCAGTACTTC. This codes for CASSQERGRGETQYF. The chain carries TRBV3-1 (or the pseudogene TRBV3-2) and TRBJ2-5; TRBD2 aligns across 7 bases. The germline V gene encodes CDR1 LGHDT and CDR2 YNNKEL (reference sequence). This CDR3 has 15 amino acids. The V segment lost 0 bases and the J segment 4 bases; nucleotides outside the gene matches: 5.

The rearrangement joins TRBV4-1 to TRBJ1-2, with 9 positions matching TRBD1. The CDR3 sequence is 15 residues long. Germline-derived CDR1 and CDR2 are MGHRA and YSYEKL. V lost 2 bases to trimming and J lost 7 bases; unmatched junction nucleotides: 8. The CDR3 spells CASSQPKDRGPGYTF. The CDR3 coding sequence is TGCGCCAGCAGCCAACCCAAGGACAGGGGCCCTGGCTACACCTTC.